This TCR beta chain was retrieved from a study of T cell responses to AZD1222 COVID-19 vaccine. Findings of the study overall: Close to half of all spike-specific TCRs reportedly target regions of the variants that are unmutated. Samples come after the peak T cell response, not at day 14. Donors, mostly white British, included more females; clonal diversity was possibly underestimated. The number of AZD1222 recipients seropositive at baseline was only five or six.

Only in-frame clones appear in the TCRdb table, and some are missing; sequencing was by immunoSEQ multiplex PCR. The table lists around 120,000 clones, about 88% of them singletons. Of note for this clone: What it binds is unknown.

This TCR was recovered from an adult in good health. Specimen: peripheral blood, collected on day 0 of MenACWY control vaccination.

This CDR3 is CATSDTLVDTIYF. The CDR3 region has the DNA TGTGCCACCAGTGATACCCTTGTTGACACCATATATTTT. This sequence joins TRBV24-1 and TRBJ1-3; no clear D. The V gene's germline CDR1 is KGHDR and CDR2 SFDVKD. V was shortened by 3 bases and J by 8 bases, with 10 bases between the two germline ends. This CDR3 contains 13 residues.